The source of this T cell receptor beta chain is a study of cytomegalovirus exposure and HLA in healthy donors. Study-level points and caveats: A few CMV-associated chains proved CMV antigen-specific in vitro. Per a later analysis, HLA-associated TCR beta chains showed more clonal expansion than other, equally common TCR beta chains. Per published reports, the classifier diagnosed cytomegalovirus status with high specificity and sensitivity. The study flagged roughly 160 TCR beta chains as cytomegalovirus-associated.

Germline V gene sequence: CDR1 SGHTA, CDR2 FQGTGA. There are 17 residues in the CDR3. Trimming removed 5 bases at V and 15 bases at J, with 29 bases between. Both 60 Vbeta primers and 13 Jbeta primers went into the PCR. Clones were sequenced by immunoSEQ multiplex PCR, and TCRdb holds only the in-frame ones, with some missing. The sample has around 180,000 clones; around 80% are singletons. Note on this clone: Its antigen is unidentified.

The material sequenced was PBMCs. The chain employs TRBV7-3 and TRBJ1-6; D is unclear. The TCR sequence derives from a young woman in good health and CMV-seropositive. The CDR3 nucleotides are TGTGCCAGCAGCCCCCTCTGGCTCTGGTCGGGTCATTCGAGCCTCCACTTT. This gives the protein CASSPLWLWSGHSSLHF.